This T cell receptor (beta chain) was observed in a study of blood T cell repertoires in COVID-19. Overall study: Specimens from acute and convalescent COVID-19 originated in the United States, Italy and Spain. PBMCs, B-cell-depleted T cells, or T cells were the source of the cDNA or gDNA that made up the material.

V dropped 4 bases and J dropped 11; count of bases not matched to a gene: 11. The CDR3 is made up of 14 amino acids. The germline V gene has CDR1 SGHRS and CDR2 YFSETQ. In the original analysis: How many nucleated cells were present was estimated from reference gene primer amplification. The method was immunoSEQ multiplex PCR; TCRdb's version includes in-frame clones alone and lacks a portion of them. The V and J calls and the clone size are those of that table, but D and trimming were determined from the DNA. This table holds under 300,000 clones, roughly three quarters found once. This clone was seen a handful of times.

The chain couples TRBV5-1 to TRBJ1-1; 10 nucleotides agree with TRBD1. This TCR derives from a woman aged 40 to 49 with active or convalescent COVID-19. Sequenced sample: peripheral blood. The CDR3 DNA reads TGCGCCAGCAGCGGGCAGACAGGGGGCAATATGGCTTTCTTT. Its protein product is CASSGQTGGNMAFF.